These T cell receptor beta chains were read from a single sample in a study of blood T cell repertoires in COVID-19. Data came from immunoSEQ multiplex PCR; TCRdb stores just in-frame clones and leaves some out. The data show some 120,000 clones, 80% to 90% seen once. Sequencing used peripheral blood. The receptors derive from a man between 70 and 80 years old with active or convalescent COVID-19. Each CDR3 is given with its conserved first and last residue. The D gene is left open where the match is weak. Not every row has a clone size; where given, it reads once, few, many or a size class.

cdr3_nt: TGTGCCAGCAGTGAACGGGGAATGGGTGAGCAGTTCTTC
cdr3_aa: CASSERGMGEQFF
v_call: TRBV6-1
clone_size: few
d_call: -
j_call: TRBJ2-1

cdr3_nt: TGTGCCACTGCGGGACTAGCCGATCGGGGGGAGCTGTTTTTT
cdr3_aa: CATAGLADRGELFF
v_call: TRBV24-1
clone_size: -
d_call: TRBD2
j_call: TRBJ2-2

cdr3_nt: TGTGCCAGCGGGGGATTTAGCGGGAAAACCTACGAGCAGTACTTC
cdr3_aa: CASGGFSGKTYEQYF
v_call: TRBV28
clone_size: -
d_call: TRBD2
j_call: TRBJ2-7

cdr3_nt: TGTGCCAGCTGGACTAGCGGGTTTCCCCGCACAGATACGCAGTATTTT
cdr3_aa: CASWTSGFPRTDTQYF
v_call: TRBV28
clone_size: -
d_call: TRBD2
j_call: TRBJ2-3

cdr3_nt: TGTGCCAGCAGCGGGGACAGGGATATCGCAGATACGCAGTATTTT
cdr3_aa: CASSGDRDIADTQYF
v_call: TRBV9
clone_size: -
d_call: TRBD1
j_call: TRBJ2-3

cdr3_nt: TGTGCCAGCTCACTGGCGGTCATAGATACGCAGTATTTT
cdr3_aa: CASSLAVIDTQYF
v_call: TRBV18
clone_size: -
d_call: -
j_call: TRBJ2-3

cdr3_nt: TGTGCCAGCAGCTTAGAGAAGGACAGGCCGACTTTCTTC
cdr3_aa: CASSLEKDRPTFF
v_call: TRBV11-2
clone_size: -
d_call: TRBD1
j_call: TRBJ1-2

cdr3_nt: TGCGCCAGCAGGGGGGGACGGAGAGGAGAGACCCAGTACTTC
cdr3_aa: CASRGGRRGETQYF
v_call: TRBV5-1
clone_size: -
d_call: -
j_call: TRBJ2-5

cdr3_nt: TGTGCCAGCAGTGAAAAGGGGAAGGCTGAAAAACTGTTTTTT
cdr3_aa: CASSEKGKAEKLFF
v_call: TRBV6-1
clone_size: -
d_call: -
j_call: TRBJ1-4

cdr3_nt: TGTGCCAGCAGTGAATATAGCGGAGGGAACACTGAAGCTTTCTTT
cdr3_aa: CASSEYSGGNTEAFF
v_call: TRBV25-1
clone_size: -
d_call: -
j_call: TRBJ1-1

cdr3_nt: TGTGCCAGTGGCCGGACAGTGACCTACGAGCAGTACTTC
cdr3_aa: CASGRTVTYEQYF
v_call: TRBV19
clone_size: -
d_call: -
j_call: TRBJ2-7

cdr3_nt: TGTGCCAGCTCACCACGCATCTTAGGGGGTACTGAAGCTTTCTTT
cdr3_aa: CASSPRILGGTEAFF
v_call: TRBV18
clone_size: -
d_call: -
j_call: TRBJ1-1

cdr3_nt: TGTGCCAGCAGTTCCGGACAGGGGGTAATTAGCTATGGCTACACCTTC
cdr3_aa: CASSSGQGVISYGYTF
v_call: TRBV28
clone_size: -
d_call: TRBD1
j_call: TRBJ1-2

cdr3_nt: TGCGCCAGCAGCTTGGCCGGGACAGGGTCTGAAAAACTGTTTTTT
cdr3_aa: CASSLAGTGSEKLFF
v_call: TRBV5-1
clone_size: -
d_call: TRBD1
j_call: TRBJ1-4

cdr3_nt: TGTGCCATCCCTAGGGACGCGGGAGGGCCCGGCGGGGAGCTGTTTTTT
cdr3_aa: CAIPRDAGGPGGELFF
v_call: TRBV19
clone_size: -
d_call: TRBD2
j_call: TRBJ2-2

cdr3_nt: TGTGCCAGTAGCGGGGGGGTGACCCACGAGCAGTACTTC
cdr3_aa: CASSGGVTHEQYF
v_call: TRBV19
clone_size: -
d_call: TRBD2
j_call: TRBJ2-7

cdr3_nt: TGTGCCAGCAGTTTATATACAGGCGGATCGCCCTACGAGCAGTACTTC
cdr3_aa: CASSLYTGGSPYEQYF
v_call: TRBV28
clone_size: -
d_call: -
j_call: TRBJ2-7

cdr3_nt: TGTGCCAGCAGCGGGATAGGGGGTGCGGCTTCCAAAAACATTCAGTACTTC
cdr3_aa: CASSGIGGAASKNIQYF
v_call: TRBV5-8
clone_size: -
d_call: -
j_call: TRBJ2-4

cdr3_nt: TGTGCCAGCACAACAGGGGATTTCGGGGAGCTGTTTTTT
cdr3_aa: CASTTGDFGELFF
v_call: TRBV13
clone_size: -
d_call: TRBD1
j_call: TRBJ2-2

cdr3_nt: TGTGCCAGCAGTCGGGACAGGGCTAGCAATCAGCCCCAGCATTTT
cdr3_aa: CASSRDRASNQPQHF
v_call: TRBV6-5
clone_size: -
d_call: TRBD1
j_call: TRBJ1-5

cdr3_nt: TGCGCCAGCAGCCGGATCTGGGCCACCGGGGAGCTGTTTTTT
cdr3_aa: CASSRIWATGELFF
v_call: TRBV5-1
clone_size: -
d_call: -
j_call: TRBJ2-2

cdr3_nt: TGCGCCAGCAGCGGCCGACAGGGGGAGCAGTACTTC
cdr3_aa: CASSGRQGEQYF
v_call: TRBV5-1
clone_size: -
d_call: TRBD1
j_call: TRBJ2-7

cdr3_nt: TGTGCCAGCAGCCACGAGGCCCAAGCTTTCTTT
cdr3_aa: CASSHEAQAFF
v_call: TRBV3-1/TRBV3-2
clone_size: few
d_call: -
j_call: TRBJ1-1

cdr3_nt: TGTGCCAGCAGTGCTTCCGGGACAGGCGACTCTAGAAACACTGAAGCTTTCTTT
cdr3_aa: CASSASGTGDSRNTEAFF
v_call: TRBV6-1
clone_size: -
d_call: TRBD1
j_call: TRBJ1-1

cdr3_nt: TGTGCCAGCAGTGATAATCAAGGGGGCTATGGCTACACCTTC
cdr3_aa: CASSDNQGGYGYTF
v_call: TRBV2
clone_size: -
d_call: -
j_call: TRBJ1-2

cdr3_nt: TGCAGCGGGGCTTTGGACACTGAAGCTTTCTTT
cdr3_aa: CSGALDTEAFF
v_call: TRBV29-1
clone_size: -
d_call: -
j_call: TRBJ1-1

cdr3_nt: TGTGCCAGCAGCTTAGGCGGGGATTCCTCTGGAAACACCATATATTTT
cdr3_aa: CASSLGGDSSGNTIYF
v_call: TRBV7-6
clone_size: -
d_call: -
j_call: TRBJ1-3

cdr3_nt: TGTGCCTGGAGCAGACTGACAGATACTTCTAGGCGAGCTTTCTTT
cdr3_aa: CAWSRLTDTSRRAFF
v_call: TRBV30
clone_size: -
d_call: -
j_call: TRBJ1-1